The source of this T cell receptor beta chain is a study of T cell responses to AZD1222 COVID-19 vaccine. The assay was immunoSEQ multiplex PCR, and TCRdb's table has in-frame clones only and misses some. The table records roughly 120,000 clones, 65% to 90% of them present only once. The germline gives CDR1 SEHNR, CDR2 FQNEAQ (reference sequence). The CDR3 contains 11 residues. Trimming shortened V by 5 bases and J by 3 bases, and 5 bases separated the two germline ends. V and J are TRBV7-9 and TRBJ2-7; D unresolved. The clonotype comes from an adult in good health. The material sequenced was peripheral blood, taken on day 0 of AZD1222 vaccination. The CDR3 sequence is CASSPHYEQYF. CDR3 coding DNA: TGTGCCAGCAGCCCGCACTACGAGCAGTACTTC.